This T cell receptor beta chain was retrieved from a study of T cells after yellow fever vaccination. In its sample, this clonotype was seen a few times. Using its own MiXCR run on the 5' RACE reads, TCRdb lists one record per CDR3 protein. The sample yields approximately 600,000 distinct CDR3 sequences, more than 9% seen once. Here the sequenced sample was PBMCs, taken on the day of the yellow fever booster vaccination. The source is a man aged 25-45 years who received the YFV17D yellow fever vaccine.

DNA for the CDR3: TGTGCCAGCAGACTGGGACTAGCGGGAGCACTCGCGGGATCGGGCACAGATACGCAGTATTTT. This gives the protein CASRLGLAGALAGSGTDTQYF. V gene TRBV6-4 combines with J gene TRBJ2-3, with 14 nucleotides matching TRBD2. The CDR3 covers 21 residues. After removal of 6 bases from V and 1 base from J, the junction contained 18 bases not matched to a gene. Germline V gene data show CDR1 as MRHNA and CDR2 as SNTAGT.